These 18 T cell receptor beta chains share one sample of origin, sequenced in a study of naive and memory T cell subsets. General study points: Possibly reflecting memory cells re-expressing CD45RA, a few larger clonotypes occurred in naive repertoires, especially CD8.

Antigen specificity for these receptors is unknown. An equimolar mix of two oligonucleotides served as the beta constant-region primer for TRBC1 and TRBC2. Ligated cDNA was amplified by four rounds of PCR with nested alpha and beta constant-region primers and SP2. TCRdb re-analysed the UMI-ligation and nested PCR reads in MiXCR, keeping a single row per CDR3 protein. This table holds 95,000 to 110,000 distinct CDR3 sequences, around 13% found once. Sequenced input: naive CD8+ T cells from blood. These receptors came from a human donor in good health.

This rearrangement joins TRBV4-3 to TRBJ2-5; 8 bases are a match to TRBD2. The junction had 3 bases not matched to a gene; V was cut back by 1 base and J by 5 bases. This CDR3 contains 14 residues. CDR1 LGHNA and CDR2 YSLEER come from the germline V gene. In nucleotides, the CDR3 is TGCGCCAGCAGCCAAGGAATAGCGGGGGAGACCCAGTACTTC. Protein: CASSQGIAGETQYF.

For the CDR3, the DNA is TGTGCCACCAGTGACAGCTTGGACAGAGCCTACGAGCAGTACTTC. It encodes CATSDSLDRAYEQYF. This rearrangement joins TRBV24-1 to TRBJ2-7; TRBD1 might be the D (6 bases). CDR1 is KGHDR, CDR2 SFDVKD, per germline. The germline V and J ends were trimmed by 4 bases and 2 bases, with 14 bases remaining between them. The CDR3 has 15 residues.

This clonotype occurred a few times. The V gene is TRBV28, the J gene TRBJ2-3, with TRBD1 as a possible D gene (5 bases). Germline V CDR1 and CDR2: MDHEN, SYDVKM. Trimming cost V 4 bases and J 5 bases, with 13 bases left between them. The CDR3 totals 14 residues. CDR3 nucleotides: TGTGCCAGCAGTTCTAGGTCCCAGGGAGATACGCAGTATTTT. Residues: CASSSRSQGDTQYF. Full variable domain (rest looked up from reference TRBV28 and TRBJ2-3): DVKVTQSSRYLVKRTGEKVFLECVQDMDHENMFWYRQDPGLGLRLIYFSYDVKMKEKGDIPEGYSVSREKKERFSLILESASTNQTSMYLCASSSRSQGDTQYFGPGTRLTVL.

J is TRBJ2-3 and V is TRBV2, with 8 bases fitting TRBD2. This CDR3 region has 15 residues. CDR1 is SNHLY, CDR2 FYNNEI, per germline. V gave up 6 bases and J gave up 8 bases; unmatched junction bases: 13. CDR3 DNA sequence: TGTGCCAGCAGCATTAGCGGGAAAAACCTCGGTACGCAGTATTTT. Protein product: CASSISGKNLGTQYF.

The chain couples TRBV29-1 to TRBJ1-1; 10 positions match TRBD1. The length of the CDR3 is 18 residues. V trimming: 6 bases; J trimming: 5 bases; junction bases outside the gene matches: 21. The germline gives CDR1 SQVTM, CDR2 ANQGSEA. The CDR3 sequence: CSVNTKSRDRGRRTEAFF. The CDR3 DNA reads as TGCAGCGTAAACACAAAGTCCCGGGACAGGGGTCGGCGGACTGAAGCTTTCTTT.

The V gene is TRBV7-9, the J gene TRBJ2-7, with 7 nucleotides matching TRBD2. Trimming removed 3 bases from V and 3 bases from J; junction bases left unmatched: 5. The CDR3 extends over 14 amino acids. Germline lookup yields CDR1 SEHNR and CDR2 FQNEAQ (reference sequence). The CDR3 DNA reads TGTGCCAGCAGCTTGGGAGCGGGGTTCTACGAGCAGTACTTC. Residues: CASSLGAGFYEQYF.

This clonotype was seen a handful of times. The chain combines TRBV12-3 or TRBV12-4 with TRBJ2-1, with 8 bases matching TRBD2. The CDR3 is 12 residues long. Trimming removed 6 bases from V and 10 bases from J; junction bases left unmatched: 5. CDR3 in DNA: TGTGCCAGCAGCCCCGGGGGGGGCGAGCAGTTCTTC. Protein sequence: CASSPGGGEQFF.

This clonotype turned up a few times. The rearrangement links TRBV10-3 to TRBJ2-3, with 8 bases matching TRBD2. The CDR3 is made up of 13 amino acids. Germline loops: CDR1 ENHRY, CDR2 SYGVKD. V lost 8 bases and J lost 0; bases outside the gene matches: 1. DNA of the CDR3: TGTGCCATCGCTAGCGGGAGCACAGATACGCAGTATTTT. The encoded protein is CAIASGSTDTQYF.

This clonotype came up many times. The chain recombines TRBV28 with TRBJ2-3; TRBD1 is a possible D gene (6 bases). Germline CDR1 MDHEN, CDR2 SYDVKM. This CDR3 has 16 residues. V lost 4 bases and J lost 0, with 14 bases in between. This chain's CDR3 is CASSSPGAASTDTQYF. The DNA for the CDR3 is TGTGCCAGCAGTTCCCCAGGGGCAGCCAGCACAGATACGCAGTATTTT.

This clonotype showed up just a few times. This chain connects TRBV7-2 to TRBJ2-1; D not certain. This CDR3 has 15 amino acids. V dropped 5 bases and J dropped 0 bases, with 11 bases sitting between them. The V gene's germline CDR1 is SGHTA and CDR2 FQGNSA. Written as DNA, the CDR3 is TGTGCCAGCAGCCCAGACTTGAGCTCCTACAATGAGCAGTTCTTC. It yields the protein CASSPDLSSYNEQFF.

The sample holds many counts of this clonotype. The CDR3 DNA reads as TGTGCCAGCAGCCTCTCGCGCGGGGTACGGAATTCACCCCTCCACTTT. Translating it yields CASSLSRGVRNSPLHF. The chain has TRBV13 and TRBJ1-6; D gene ambiguous. The V end was cut by 5 bases, the J end by 7 bases, with 18 bases between. This CDR3 has 16 amino acids. Germline values: CDR1 PRHDT, CDR2 FYEKMQ (reference sequence).

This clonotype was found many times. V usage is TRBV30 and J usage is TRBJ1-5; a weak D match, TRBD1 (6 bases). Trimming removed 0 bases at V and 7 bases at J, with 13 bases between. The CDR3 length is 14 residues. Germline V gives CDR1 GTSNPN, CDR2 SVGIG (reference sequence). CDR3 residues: CAWSVNREKQPQHF. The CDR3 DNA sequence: TGTGCCTGGAGTGTAAACAGGGAAAAGCAGCCCCAGCATTTT.

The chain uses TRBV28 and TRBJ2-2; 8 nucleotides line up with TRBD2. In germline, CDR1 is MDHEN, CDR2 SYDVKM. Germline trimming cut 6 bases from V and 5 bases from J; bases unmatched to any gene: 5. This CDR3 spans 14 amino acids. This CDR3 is CASSHSGGTGELFF. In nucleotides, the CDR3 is TGTGCCAGCAGCCATTCGGGGGGGACCGGGGAGCTGTTTTTT.

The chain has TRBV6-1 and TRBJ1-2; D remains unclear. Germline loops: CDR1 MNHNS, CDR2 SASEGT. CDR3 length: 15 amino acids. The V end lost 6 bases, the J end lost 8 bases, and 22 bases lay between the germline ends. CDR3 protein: CASRDPMKDGRGYTF. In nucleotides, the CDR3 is TGTGCCAGCAGGGACCCAATGAAGGACGGCCGCGGCTACACCTTC.

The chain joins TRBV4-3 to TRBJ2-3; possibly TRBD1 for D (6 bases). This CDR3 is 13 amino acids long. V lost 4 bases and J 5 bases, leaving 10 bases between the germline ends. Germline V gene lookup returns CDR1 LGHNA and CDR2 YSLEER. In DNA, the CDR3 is TGCGCCAGCAGCCGGGCCAGGGGAGATACGCAGTATTTT. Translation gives CASSRARGDTQYF.

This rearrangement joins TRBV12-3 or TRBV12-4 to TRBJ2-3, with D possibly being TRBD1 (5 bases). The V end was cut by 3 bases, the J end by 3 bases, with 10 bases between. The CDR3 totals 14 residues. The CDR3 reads CASSLQGRTDTQYF. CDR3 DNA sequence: TGTGCCAGCAGTTTGCAGGGCAGGACAGATACGCAGTATTTT.

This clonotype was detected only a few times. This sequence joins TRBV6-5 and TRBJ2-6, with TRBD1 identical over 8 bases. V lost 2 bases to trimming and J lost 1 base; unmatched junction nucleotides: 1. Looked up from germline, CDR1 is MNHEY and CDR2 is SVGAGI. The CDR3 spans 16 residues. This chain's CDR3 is CASSYGQGSGANVLTF. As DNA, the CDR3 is TGTGCCAGCAGTTACGGACAGGGTTCTGGGGCCAACGTCCTGACTTTC.

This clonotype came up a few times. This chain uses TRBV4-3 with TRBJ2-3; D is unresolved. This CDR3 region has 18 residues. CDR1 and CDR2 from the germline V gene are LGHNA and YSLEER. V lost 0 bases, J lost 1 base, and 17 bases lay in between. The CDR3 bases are TGCGCCAGCAGCCAAGATCGGGTCCTCTCAGGAGGCACAGATACGCAGTATTTT. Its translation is CASSQDRVLSGGTDTQYF.